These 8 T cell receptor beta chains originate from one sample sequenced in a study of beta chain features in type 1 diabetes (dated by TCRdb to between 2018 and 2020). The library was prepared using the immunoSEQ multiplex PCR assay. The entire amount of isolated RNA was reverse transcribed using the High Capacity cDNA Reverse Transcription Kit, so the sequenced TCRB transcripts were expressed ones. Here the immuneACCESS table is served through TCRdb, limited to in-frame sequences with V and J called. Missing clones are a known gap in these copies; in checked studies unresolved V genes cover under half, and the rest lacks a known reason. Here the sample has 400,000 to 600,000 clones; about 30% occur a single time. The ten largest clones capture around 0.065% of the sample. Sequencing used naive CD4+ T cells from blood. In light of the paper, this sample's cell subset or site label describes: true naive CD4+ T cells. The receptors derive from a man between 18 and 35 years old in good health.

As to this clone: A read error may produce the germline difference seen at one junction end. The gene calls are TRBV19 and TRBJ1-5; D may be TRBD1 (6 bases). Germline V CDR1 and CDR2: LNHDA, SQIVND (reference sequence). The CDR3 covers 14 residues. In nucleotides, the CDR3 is TGTGCCAGTAGTCCGACCGGGGGCAACCAGCCCCAGCATTTT. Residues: CASSPTGGNQPQHF.

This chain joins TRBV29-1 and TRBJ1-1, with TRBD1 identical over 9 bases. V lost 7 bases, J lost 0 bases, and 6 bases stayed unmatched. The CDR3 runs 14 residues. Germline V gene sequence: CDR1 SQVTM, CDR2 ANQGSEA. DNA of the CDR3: TGCAGCGCGCGGGACAGGGTTATGAACACTGAAGCTTTCTTT. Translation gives CSARDRVMNTEAFF.

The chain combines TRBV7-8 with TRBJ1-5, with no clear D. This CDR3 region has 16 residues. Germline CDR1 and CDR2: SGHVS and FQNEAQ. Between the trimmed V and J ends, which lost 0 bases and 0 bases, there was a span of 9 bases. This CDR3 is CASSLARTVSNQPQHF. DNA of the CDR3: TGTGCCAGCAGCTTAGCGCGGACGGTTAGCAATCAGCCCCAGCATTTT.

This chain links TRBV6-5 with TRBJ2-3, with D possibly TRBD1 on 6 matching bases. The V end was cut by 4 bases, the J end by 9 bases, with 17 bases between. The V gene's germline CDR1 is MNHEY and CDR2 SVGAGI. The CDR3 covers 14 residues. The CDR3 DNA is TGTGCCAGCAGTTTTTCACAGGGCAAGGACACGCAGTATTTT. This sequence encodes CASSFSQGKDTQYF.

CDR3 nucleotides: TGTGCCAGTACCGTACAGGGGAGGTCGGGCGAGCAGTACTTC. Residues: CASTVQGRSGEQYF. V gene TRBV19 combines with J gene TRBJ2-7, with D tentatively TRBD1 (7 bases). The CDR3 has 14 residues. The V and J ends lost 7 bases and 6 bases respectively, with 19 bases between them. Germline lookup yields CDR1 LNHDA and CDR2 SQIVND (reference sequence).

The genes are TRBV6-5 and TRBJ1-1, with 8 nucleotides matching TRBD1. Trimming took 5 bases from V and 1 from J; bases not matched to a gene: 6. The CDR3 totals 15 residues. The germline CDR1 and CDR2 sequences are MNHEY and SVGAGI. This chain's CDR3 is CASSRTGTGNTEAFF. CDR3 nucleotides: TGTGCCAGCAGTCGCACCGGGACAGGGAACACTGAAGCTTTCTTT.

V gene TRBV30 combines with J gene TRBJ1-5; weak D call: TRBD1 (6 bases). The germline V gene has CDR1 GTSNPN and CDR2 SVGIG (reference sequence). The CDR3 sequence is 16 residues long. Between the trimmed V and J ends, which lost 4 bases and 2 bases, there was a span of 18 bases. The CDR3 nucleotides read TGTGCCTGGACCCTCCCAGGGGTGCTGGGCAATCAGCCCCAGCATTTT. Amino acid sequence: CAWTLPGVLGNQPQHF.

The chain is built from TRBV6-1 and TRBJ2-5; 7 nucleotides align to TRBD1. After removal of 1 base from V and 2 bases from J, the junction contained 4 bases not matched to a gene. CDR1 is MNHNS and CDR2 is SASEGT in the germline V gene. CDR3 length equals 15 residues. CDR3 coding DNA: TGTGCCAGCAGTGAAGATCCAGGGGGACAAGAGACCCAGTACTTC. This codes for CASSEDPGGQETQYF.